This passage covers 30 T cell receptor beta chains from one sample sequenced in a study of technical replicates of blood from a few donors. Using immunoSEQ multiplex PCR, the repertoire was profiled, and TCRdb retains in-frame clones only, with some absent. Among about 44,000 clones listed, roughly 96% were seen once. The specimen was T cells isolated from PBMCs. The source is a human donor in good health.

The chain recombines TRBV30 with TRBJ2-1; no reliable D call. The CDR3 has 12 residues. CDR1 and CDR2 from the germline V gene are GTSNPN and SVGIG (reference sequence). Trimming stripped 3 bases from V and 8 bases from J, with 11 bases between. The CDR3 here is CAWSPSFYEQFF. The CDR3 nucleotides are TGTGCCTGGAGCCCTTCCTTCTATGAGCAGTTCTTC.

J is TRBJ1-1 and V is TRBV27, with D unclear. CDR1 MNHEY and CDR2 SMNVEV come from the germline V gene (reference sequence). Trimming cost V 3 bases and J 5 bases, with 13 bases left between them. The CDR3 is 14 residues long. CDR3 loop: CASSLGWERTEAFF. The CDR3 DNA sequence: TGTGCCAGCAGTTTGGGTTGGGAGCGTACTGAAGCTTTCTTT.

J is TRBJ2-7 and V is TRBV6-1; D possibly corresponds to TRBD2 (6 bases). V shed 5 bases and J shed 1 base, with 9 bases lying between them. CDR1 and CDR2 from the germline V gene are MNHNS and SASEGT. CDR3 length: 13 amino acids. The CDR3 spells CASSKGTSYEQYF. In DNA form, the CDR3 reads TGTGCCAGCAGTAAAGGGACTTCCTACGAGCAGTACTTC.

The chain couples TRBV10-2 to TRBJ2-7; 7 positions match TRBD1. The V and J ends lost 2 bases and 5 bases, in that order; junction bases with no gene match: 0. Germline loops: CDR1 WSHSY, CDR2 SAAADI. The CDR3 covers 12 residues. CDR3 amino acids: CASSEDRDEQYF. CDR3 nucleotides: TGCGCCAGCAGTGAGGACAGGGACGAGCAGTACTTC.

The genes are TRBV27 and TRBJ2-5, with TRBD1 matching over 7 bases. The CDR3 contains 15 residues. The V segment lost 0 bases and the J segment 4 bases; nucleotides outside the gene matches: 5. The germline CDR1 and CDR2 sequences are MNHEY and SMNVEV (reference sequence). The CDR3 DNA follows: TGTGCCAGCAGTTTATCGAGGTACAGGGGAGAGACCCAGTACTTC. This gives the protein CASSLSRYRGETQYF.

The CDR3 region is CASNSLGSSYNEQFF. CDR3 in DNA: TGTGCCAGTAATAGCCTCGGGAGCTCCTACAATGAGCAGTTCTTC. V gene TRBV19 combines with J gene TRBJ2-1; tentative D call: TRBD2 (6 bases). Per germline, CDR1 LNHDA and CDR2 SQIVND (reference sequence). This CDR3 spans 15 amino acids. Trimming removed 7 bases from V and 0 bases from J, with 13 bases in between.

This clone is termed medium-sized. The chain uses TRBV29-1 and TRBJ1-2, with 9 nucleotides matching TRBD1. Germline V gene data show CDR1 as SQVTM and CDR2 as ANQGSEA. Unmatched junction bases numbered 2, after V lost 5 bases and J lost 4 bases. This CDR3 contains 12 residues. The CDR3 coding sequence is TGCAGCGTTTCGGACAGGGGCTATGGCTACACCTTC. Protein sequence: CSVSDRGYGYTF.

The chain couples TRBV11-2 to TRBJ2-2; unclear D gene. This CDR3 has 10 amino acids. The germline V gene has CDR1 SGHAT and CDR2 FQNNGV. Between the trimmed V and J ends, which lost 8 bases and 7 bases, there was a span of 5 bases. CDR3 sequence (DNA): TGTGCCAGCTTGAGCGGGGAGCTGTTTTTT. Translated: CASLSGELFF.

About this clone itself: One junction end disagrees with the germline gene, perhaps due to a read error. The chain combines TRBV7-7 with TRBJ2-5; 7 bases line up with TRBD2. This CDR3 has 14 amino acids. The germline V gene has CDR1 SSHAT and CDR2 FNYEAQ (reference sequence). CDR3 DNA sequence: TGTGCTAGCAGCTTAGCGGGCAGCCAAGAGACCCAGTACTTC. Its translation is CASSLAGSQETQYF. The variable domain in full, completed from reference TRBV7-7 and TRBJ2-5, reads GAGVSQSPRYKVTKRGQDVTLRCDPISSHATLYWYQQALGQGPEFLTYFNYEAQPDKSGLPSDRFSAERPEGSISTLTIQRTEQRDSAMYRCASSLAGSQETQYFGPGTRLLVL.

The CDR3 protein is CASSYDRSTYEQYF. CDR3 coding DNA: TGTGCCAGCAGCTATGACAGAAGTACCTACGAGCAGTACTTC. V gene TRBV5-6 combines with J gene TRBJ2-7, with a possible D match to TRBD1 (5 bases). The CDR3 loop spans 14 amino acids. The V end was cut by 3 bases, the J end by 2 bases, with 12 bases between. The V gene's germline CDR1 is SGHDT and CDR2 YYEEEE.

The V and J genes are TRBV15 and TRBJ2-1, with D possibly being TRBD2 (5 bases). The CDR3 is 15 amino acids. Germline loops: CDR1 LNHNV, CDR2 YYDKDF (reference sequence). V was pared by 3 bases and J by 9 bases, with 18 bases between. The CDR3 DNA follows: TGTGCCACCAGCAGTCTTCCGGACTCGGACCTTGAGCAGTTCTTC. This sequence encodes CATSSLPDSDLEQFF.

This rearrangement joins TRBV30 to TRBJ1-4; D is undetermined. V lost 3 bases to trimming and J lost 5 bases, with 13 bases between them. This CDR3 spans 14 amino acids. Germline CDR1 reads GTSNPN; CDR2 reads SVGIG (reference sequence). CDR3 loop: CAWSVRGYNEKLFF. CDR3 nucleotide sequence: TGTGCCTGGAGCGTTCGGGGATACAATGAAAAACTGTTTTTT.

V is TRBV27 and J is TRBJ2-2; TRBD2 agrees at 7 bases. Germline assignment: CDR1 MNHEY and CDR2 SMNVEV (reference sequence). The CDR3 covers 15 residues. The trim removed 3 bases at V and 0 bases at J, leaving 1 base unmatched. CDR3 loop: CASSFGGANTGELFF. The CDR3, as DNA: TGTGCCAGCAGTTTTGGGGGGGCGAACACCGGGGAGCTGTTTTTT.

The chain uses TRBV7-3 and TRBJ2-1, with TRBD2 identical over 8 bases. J was trimmed by 6 bases and V by 5 bases; bases with no gene match: 12. CDR3 length: 16 amino acids. The germline V gene has CDR1 SGHTA and CDR2 FQGTGA. The CDR3, as DNA: TGTGCCAGCAGCCTCTGGACTAGCAAAGGGACCAATGAGCAGTTCTTC. This translates into CASSLWTSKGTNEQFF.

The chain links TRBV10-2 to TRBJ1-5; 8 positions agree with TRBD1. Trimming at V came to 4 bases and at J to 3 bases, leaving 5 bases not matched to a gene. Germline lookup yields CDR1 WSHSY and CDR2 SAAADI. This CDR3 is built from 15 residues. The CDR3 DNA reads TGCGCCAGCAGTGGGGTGACAGGGGCCAATCAGCCCCAGCATTTT. This encodes CASSGVTGANQPQHF.

The chain couples TRBV6-6 to TRBJ1-1; D uncertain. The CDR3 has 13 amino acids. Trimming took 2 bases from V and 5 from J, leaving 9 bases between them. Germline CDR1 MNHNY, CDR2 SVGAGI (reference sequence). CDR3 nucleotide sequence: TGTGCCAGCAGTTACGGAGGGAGGACTGAAGCTTTCTTT. It is translated as CASSYGGRTEAFF.

About this clone: A read error may produce the germline difference seen at one junction end. V gene TRBV7-7 combines with J gene TRBJ2-7; 10 bases map to TRBD1. The germline gives CDR1 SSHAT, CDR2 FNYEAQ (reference sequence). This CDR3 is 15 amino acids long. The CDR3 reads CASSSGQGGKYEQYF. For the CDR3, the DNA is TGTGCTAGCAGCTCTGGACAGGGGGGGAAGTACGAGCAGTACTTC.

The chain combines TRBV19 with TRBJ2-1; 10 bases align to TRBD1. V shed 7 bases and J 5 bases; nucleotides not matched to a gene: 11. From germline, CDR1 is LNHDA and CDR2 SQIVND (reference sequence). The CDR3 contains 16 residues. CDR3 bases: TGTGCCAGTACCCCTAACCCGGGACAGGGGAACAATGAGCAGTTCTTC. This translates into CASTPNPGQGNNEQFF.

The chain recombines TRBV29-1 with TRBJ1-1; D not certain. The V gene lost 3 bases and the J gene lost 0 bases, with 14 bases spanning the gap. This CDR3 has 15 amino acids. Germline V gene lookup returns CDR1 SQVTM and CDR2 ANQGSEA. The CDR3 region is CSVDIARELNTEAFF. The CDR3 DNA reads as TGCAGCGTTGACATAGCGAGGGAATTGAACACTGAAGCTTTCTTT.

The chain links TRBV6-1 to TRBJ1-2; 11 bases are a match to TRBD1. V lost 3 bases, J lost 5 bases, and 5 bases stayed unmatched. Germline CDR1 MNHNS, CDR2 SASEGT. The CDR3 loop spans 15 amino acids. The CDR3 DNA reads TGTGCCAGCAGTGACTCCGGGACAGGGGGGTATGGCTACACCTTC. It specifies CASSDSGTGGYGYTF.

The genes are TRBV29-1 and TRBJ1-1, with D tentatively TRBD1 (6 bases). Germline CDR1 and CDR2: SQVTM and ANQGSEA. The CDR3 extends over 15 amino acids. V gave up 1 base and J gave up 3 bases, with 15 bases separating them. CDR3 amino acids: CSVEAGRGWYTEAFF. For the CDR3, the DNA is TGCAGCGTTGAAGCGGGCAGGGGCTGGTACACTGAAGCTTTCTTT.

The chain employs TRBV27 and TRBJ2-1; perhaps TRBD2 as D (5 bases). The length of the CDR3 is 11 residues. V lost 8 bases, J lost 6 bases, and 8 bases lay in between. CDR1 and CDR2 from the germline V gene are MNHEY and SMNVEV (reference sequence). The CDR3 nucleotides are TGTGCCAGCTCCGAGGGCAATGAGCAGTTCTTC. Its translation: CASSEGNEQFF.

The rearrangement joins TRBV6-6 to TRBJ2-2, with D perhaps matching TRBD1 (6 bases). The germline CDR1 and CDR2 sequences are MNHNY and SVGAGI (reference sequence). V shed 0 bases and J shed 3 bases, with 8 bases lying between them. This CDR3 contains 15 residues. CDR3 loop: CASSYSKGDTGELFF. Written as DNA, the CDR3 is TGTGCCAGCAGTTACTCGAAGGGGGACACCGGGGAGCTGTTTTTT.

This chain uses TRBV10-3 with TRBJ1-2; D ambiguous. The V gene lost 3 bases and the J gene lost 5 bases, with 7 bases spanning the gap. The CDR3 runs 12 residues. Germline V gene data show CDR1 as ENHRY and CDR2 as SYGVKD. For the CDR3, the DNA is TGTGCCATCAGTGATTCGGGGTATGGCTACACCTTC. As protein: CAISDSGYGYTF.

The rearrangement links TRBV16 to TRBJ1-2; 7 bases align to TRBD1. With 0 bases clipped from V and 8 bases from J, the junction kept 0 bases outside the gene matches. The V gene's germline CDR1 is KGHSY and CDR2 FQNENV. The CDR3 spans 12 residues. The CDR3, as DNA: TGTGCCAGCAGCCAATCACAGGGGGGCTACACCTTC. This encodes CASSQSQGGYTF.

The rearrangement links TRBV5-1 to TRBJ2-7; TRBD1 matches at 7 bases. V lost 2 bases, J lost 0 bases, and 2 bases stayed unmatched. The germline gives CDR1 SGHRS, CDR2 YFSETQ. The CDR3 runs 14 residues. The CDR3 DNA reads TGCGCCAGCAGCTTACAGGGGAACTCCTACGAGCAGTACTTC. Protein sequence: CASSLQGNSYEQYF.

The J gene is TRBJ2-7, the V gene TRBV7-3; D may be TRBD2 (6 bases). CDR1 SGHTA and CDR2 FQGTGA come from the germline V gene. V shed 2 bases and J shed 5 bases, with 13 bases lying between them. This CDR3 is built from 14 residues. The CDR3 coding sequence is TGTGCCAGCAGCTTATACGGAACGGGGGACGAGCAGTACTTC. Translating it yields CASSLYGTGDEQYF.

The gene calls are TRBV25-1 and TRBJ2-7, with D maybe TRBD1 (5 bases). Germline CDR1 and CDR2: MGHDK and SYGVNS. The CDR3 sequence is 12 residues long. Between the trimmed V and J ends, which lost 4 bases and 5 bases, there was a span of 9 bases. The CDR3 DNA reads TGTGCCAGCAGTGGTCTGGGGCACGAGCAGTACTTC. Its translation: CASSGLGHEQYF.

The chain combines TRBV7-3 with TRBJ2-7; 8 bases agree with TRBD1. The CDR3 is made up of 16 amino acids. Trimming cost V 1 base and J 4 bases; bases outside gene matches: 9. Germline values: CDR1 SGHTA, CDR2 FQGTGA. CDR3 protein: CASSLRAGTGKYEQYF. The CDR3 DNA reads as TGTGCCAGCAGCTTAAGGGCCGGGACAGGCAAATACGAGCAGTACTTC.

The chain combines TRBV7-3 with TRBJ2-7, with TRBD1 as a possible D gene (6 bases). The V end was cut by 5 bases, the J end by 3 bases, with 17 bases between. The CDR3 extends over 15 amino acids. The germline V gene has CDR1 SGHTA and CDR2 FQGTGA. CDR3 sequence: CASSENPRGNYEQYF. As DNA, the CDR3 is TGTGCCAGCAGCGAAAATCCCAGGGGAAACTACGAGCAGTACTTC.